This TCR beta chain was sequenced during a study of blood T cell repertoires in COVID-19. Study overall: Samples of COVID-19 (acute and convalescent) were obtained from the United States, Italy and Spain. T cells, B-cell-depleted T cells, or PBMCs provided the cDNA or gDNA that served as material.

The CDR3 extends over 13 amino acids. V trimming: 4 bases; J trimming: 4 bases; junction bases outside the gene matches: 3. CDR1 and CDR2 (germline): LNHNV, YYDKDF (reference sequence). In the source study's methods: For nucleated cells, counts were estimated from reference gene primer amplification. Produced via immunoSEQ multiplex PCR; TCRdb's table is partial and in-frame only. The DNA gave D and trimming, while V, J and clone size come from that table. The table lists more than 90,000 clones, around 85% of them singletons. Ten or more counts support this clone. The sequenced sample consisted of peripheral blood. V gene TRBV15 combines with J gene TRBJ2-5; 7 bases line up with TRBD2. The source of this sequence is a human donor in a cohort sampled during active COVID-19. CDR3 residues: CATSKIAGETQYF. The DNA of the CDR3 is TGTGCCACCAGCAAGATAGCGGGAGAGACCCAGTACTTC. Drawing the rest from reference TRBV15 and TRBJ2-5, the complete variable domain is DAMVIQNPRYQVTQFGKPVTLSCSQTLNHNVMYWYQQKSSQAPKLLFHYYDKDFNNEADTPDNFQSRRPNTSFCFLDIRSPGLGDTAMYLCATSKIAGETQYFGPGTRLLVL.